This T cell receptor (beta chain) is drawn from a study of cytomegalovirus exposure and HLA in healthy donors. Study-wide findings and caveats: Overall, approximately 150 TCR beta chains were annotated as cytomegalovirus-associated.

CDR3 length equals 14 residues. Germline CDR1 is SEHNR and CDR2 is FQNEAQ (reference sequence). J was trimmed by 8 bases and V by 1 base; bases with no gene match: 7. This clone has a handful of counts. The target antigen is unknown. In the PCR, 60 Vbeta and 13 Jbeta primers were used. TCRdb keeps only in-frame clones here, not all; method: immunoSEQ multiplex PCR. The table has 130,000 or so clones, approximately 8.7% seen once. Sequencing was done on a sample of PBMCs. The receptor comes from a man aged 40-50 years in good health and CMV-seronegative. The gene calls are TRBV7-9 and TRBJ1-2; TRBD1 aligns across 7 bases. This chain's CDR3 is CASSLVHPGGGYTF. Here the CDR3 DNA reads TGTGCCAGCAGCTTAGTGCACCCAGGGGGAGGCTACACCTTC.